This TCR beta chain appears in the sequencing data of a study of spatial heterogeneity in lung cancer. Study-wide context: In raw reads, more than eight appearances on average were recorded for each unique TCR and UMI combination.

The library protocol tagged each TCR cDNA with a unique molecular identifier. TCRdb processed the 5' RACE reads anew with MiXCR; each CDR3 protein has one entry. The sample consists of more than 35,000 distinct CDR3 sequences, around 5% of them appearing once. V was clipped by 2 bases and J by 1 base, with 11 bases between them. The length of the CDR3 is 15 residues. In germline, CDR1 is MDHEN, CDR2 SYDVKM. Ten or more counts support this clonotype. Time point in this sample: sample taken at primary tumor resection. Unsorted samples of tumor, nontumor lung or frozen PBMC had their whole RNA sequenced. The sequence came from a female donor with early-stage non-small cell lung cancer. Specimen: PBMCs, collected at surgery. The chain has TRBV28 and TRBJ2-5; D unclear. The CDR3 DNA is TGTGCCAGCAGTTTAGGGCAGTACCCCCAAGAGACCCAGTACTTC. Translating it yields CASSLGQYPQETQYF.